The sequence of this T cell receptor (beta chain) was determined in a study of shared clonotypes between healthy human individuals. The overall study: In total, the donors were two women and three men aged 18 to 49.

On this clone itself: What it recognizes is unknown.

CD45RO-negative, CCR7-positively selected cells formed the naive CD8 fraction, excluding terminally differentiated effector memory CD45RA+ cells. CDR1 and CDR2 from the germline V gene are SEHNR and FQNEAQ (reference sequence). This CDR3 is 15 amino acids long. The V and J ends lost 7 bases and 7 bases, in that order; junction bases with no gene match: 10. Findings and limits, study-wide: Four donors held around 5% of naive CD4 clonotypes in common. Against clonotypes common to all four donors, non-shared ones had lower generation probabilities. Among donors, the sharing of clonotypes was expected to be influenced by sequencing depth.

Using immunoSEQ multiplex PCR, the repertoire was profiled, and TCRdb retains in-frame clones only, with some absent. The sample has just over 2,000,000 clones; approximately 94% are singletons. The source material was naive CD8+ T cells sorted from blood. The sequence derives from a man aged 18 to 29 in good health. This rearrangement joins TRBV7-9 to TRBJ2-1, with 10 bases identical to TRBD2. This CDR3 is CASTSSGGMGNEQFF. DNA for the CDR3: TGTGCCAGCACCTCTAGCGGGGGCATGGGGAATGAGCAGTTCTTC.